This TCR beta chain was obtained from a study of blood T cell repertoires in COVID-19 (TCRdb year 2020). Study-level background: The collaborator samples originated in the United States, Italy and Spain and spanned the acute and convalescent phases of COVID-19. The prospective study material was composed of cDNA or gDNA derived from T cells, B-cell-depleted T cells, or PBMCs. Deeply sampled blood TCRbeta repertoires from subjects exposed to, actively infected with, or recovered from COVID-19 were included in the dataset. The repertoires were released in a freely available public database intended as a resource for research on the immune response to SARS-CoV-2. Samples were obtained from the ongoing ImmuneRACE study (first 160 participants) and from 1,254 subjects provided by 6 global collaborators. The sample metadata nearly always contained a de-identified subject ID, COVID-19 status, age in years and sex. HLA class I and class II types, where available, came from metadata supplied by the sample provider rather than from assay-based typing.

Note on this clone: The antigen it recognizes is unknown. Base qualities were left out, and no much larger clone turns up one base away.

What the work shows at the level of the full study, not this receptor alone: How much clinical and demographic metadata was included differed by source and by participant, and the metadata was provided uncurated.

TCRbeta CDR3 regions were amplified from genomic DNA using the immunoSEQ Assay, a bias-controlled multiplex PCR. The published analysis was carried out like this. The number of nucleated cells in each sample was estimated from the amplification of reference gene primers within the assay. To quantify the absolute abundance of each unique TCRbeta CDR3 rearrangement, sequence reads were collapsed and filtered. For each sample, productive Simpson clonality was calculated by taking the square root of Simpson's diversity index across productive rearrangements. TCRdb re-hosts the immuneACCESS table, in-frame sequences only. Its copies lack some clones; in the studies checked, an unresolved V gene accounts for under half of them, and the cause for the rest is not known. For V, J and clone size, that table is used; D and trimming come from the DNA. For this sample there are approximately 300,000 clones; 75% to 90% appear just once. The ten largest clones add up to around 1.8% of the sample.

Taken from the germline V gene (reference sequence), the CDR1 and CDR2 loops are LNHDA and SQIVND. Trimming accounts for 6 bases at V and 6 bases at J, while the number of junction bases matched to no gene is 8. The CDR3 goes from the cysteine to the phenylalanine over 15 residues. Of all the DNA, just the CDR3 is kept, 45 bases in frame from base 1. Participants in the prospective study were enrolled through a virtual design, were aged roughly 18 to 90 years, and lived in approximately 25 United States geographic areas. In the prospective study, cohorts were assigned on the basis of participant-reported clinical history obtained from a screening survey and a study questionnaire. Exposed participants had been in contact with someone with a PCR-confirmed or clinician-diagnosed COVID-19 case within 2 weeks of study entry. In the prospective study, whole blood, serum and a nasopharyngeal or oropharyngeal swab were collected from each participant by mobile phlebotomists. Over an approximately 2-month period, participants in the prospective study had the option of providing additional blood draws and questionnaires. Blood samples from the prospective study were shipped frozen or at room temperature prior to DNA extraction.

Recombination connected TRBV19 to TRBJ1-2; 12 bases in the middle match TRBD1. The sequencing sample was made of PBMCs or T cells enriched from blood (not recorded which). The sequence derives from a woman in her thirties who had been exposed to COVID-19. The CDR3 region has the sequence CASRGTGQGAHGYTF. The DNA sequence is given as TGTGCCAGTAGGGGCACGGGACAGGGGGCACATGGCTACACCTTC.